This T cell receptor beta chain derives from a study of a mutant IDH1 vaccine in newly diagnosed glioma. Study context: It was radiotherapy, temozolomide, or both that patients received previously, with most receiving both. Findings of the study overall: The occurrence of vaccine-induced immune responses was seen in around 95% of patients.

Noted time point: week 47, end of study. Vaccination comprised doses that each held 300 ug of mutant IDH1 20-mer peptide, plus topical imiquimod. Comment on this clone: Its target is unknown.

Profiling relied on immunoSEQ multiplex PCR, and the TCRdb table lists in-frame clones only, not all of them. The sample holds roughly 56,000 clones, over 60% seen once. Trimming removed 6 bases at V and 0 bases at J, with 8 bases between. Germline V CDR1 and CDR2: WNHNN, SYGVQD (reference sequence). The CDR3 sequence is 13 residues long. The chain couples TRBV10-1 to TRBJ1-1; D is ambiguous. Sequences were derived from PBMCs, sampled from a glioma patient whose treatment included an IDH1 peptide vaccine. The origin of this receptor is a woman aged 40 to 50 with glioma. Some clones in this sample may be carry-over from other donors' samples. This CDR3 reads CASSPGMNTEAFF. For the CDR3, the DNA is TGCGCCAGCAGCCCCGGTATGAACACTGAAGCTTTCTTT.